The following is a T cell receptor beta chain sequence with its context. The antigen remains undetermined. The data originate from a study of cytomegalovirus exposure and HLA in healthy donors. Findings and limits, study-wide: In a later analysis, first-cohort TCR clusters were found to tend to co-occur in the 130 or so validation repertoires. In vitro testing confirmed three CMV-associated chains as specific for CMV antigens.

Donors came from a validation cohort of 90 to 150 subjects, distinct from the first 666-subject cohort. Sequencing used immunoSEQ multiplex PCR; TCRdb keeps in-frame clones, though not all of them. The sample consists of tens of thousands of clones, approximately 93% of them appearing once. Trimming stripped 4 bases from V and 0 bases from J, with 6 bases between. CDR1 is GTSNPN and CDR2 is SVGIG in the germline V gene (reference sequence). CDR3 length: 13 amino acids. The TCR was taken from a man between 18 and 35 years old in good health and CMV-seropositive. The sample was PBMCs. The V call is TRBV30, the J call TRBJ2-2, with D unclear. The CDR3 coding sequence is TGTGCCTGGAACGGAGCGAACACCGGGGAGCTGTTTTTT. Translation gives CAWNGANTGELFF.